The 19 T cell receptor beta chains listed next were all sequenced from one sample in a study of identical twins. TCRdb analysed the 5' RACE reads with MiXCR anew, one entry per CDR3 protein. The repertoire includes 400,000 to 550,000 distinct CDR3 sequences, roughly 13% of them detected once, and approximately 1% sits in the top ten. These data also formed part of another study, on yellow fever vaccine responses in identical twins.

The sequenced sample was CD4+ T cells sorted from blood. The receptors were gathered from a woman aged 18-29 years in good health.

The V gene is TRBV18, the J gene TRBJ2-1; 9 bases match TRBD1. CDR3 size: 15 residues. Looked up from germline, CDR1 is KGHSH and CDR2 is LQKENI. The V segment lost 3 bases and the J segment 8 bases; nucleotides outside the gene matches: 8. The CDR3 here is CASSPLTGGFYEQFF. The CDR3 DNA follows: TGTGCCAGCTCACCCCTGACAGGGGGATTTTATGAGCAGTTCTTC.

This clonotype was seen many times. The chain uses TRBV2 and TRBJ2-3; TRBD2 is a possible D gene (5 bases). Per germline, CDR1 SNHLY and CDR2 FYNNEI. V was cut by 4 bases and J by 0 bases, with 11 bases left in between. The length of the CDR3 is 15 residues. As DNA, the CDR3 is TGTGCCAGCAGTGTACAAGCGGCGAGCACAGATACGCAGTATTTT. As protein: CASSVQAASTDTQYF.

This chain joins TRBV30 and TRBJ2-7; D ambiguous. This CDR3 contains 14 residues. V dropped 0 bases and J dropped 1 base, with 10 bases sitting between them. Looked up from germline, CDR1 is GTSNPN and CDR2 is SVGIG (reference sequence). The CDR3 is CAWSVSQKSYEQYF. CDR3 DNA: TGTGCCTGGAGTGTGTCACAGAAGTCCTACGAGCAGTACTTC.

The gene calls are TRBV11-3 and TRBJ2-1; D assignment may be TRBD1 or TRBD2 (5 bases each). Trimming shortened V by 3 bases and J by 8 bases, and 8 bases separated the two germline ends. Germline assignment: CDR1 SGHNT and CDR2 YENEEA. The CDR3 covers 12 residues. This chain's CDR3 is CASSFSGHEQFF. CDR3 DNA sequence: TGTGCCAGCAGCTTTTCGGGGCATGAGCAGTTCTTC.

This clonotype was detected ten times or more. DNA for the CDR3: TGTGCCAGCAGCTCCACGACAAAACTTAATGAAAAACTGTTTTTT. Its translation: CASSSTTKLNEKLFF. The genes are TRBV7-2 and TRBJ1-4; no firm D call. The germline gives CDR1 SGHTA, CDR2 FQGNSA. The CDR3 sequence is 15 residues long. Deletions cut 4 bases from V and 4 bases from J, with 13 bases between.

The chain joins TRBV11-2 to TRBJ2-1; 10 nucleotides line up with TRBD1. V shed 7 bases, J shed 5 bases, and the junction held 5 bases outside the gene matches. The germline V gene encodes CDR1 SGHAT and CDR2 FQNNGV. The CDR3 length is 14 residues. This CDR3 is CASNRDRGDNEQFF. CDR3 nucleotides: TGTGCCAGCAACCGGGACAGGGGCGACAATGAGCAGTTCTTC.

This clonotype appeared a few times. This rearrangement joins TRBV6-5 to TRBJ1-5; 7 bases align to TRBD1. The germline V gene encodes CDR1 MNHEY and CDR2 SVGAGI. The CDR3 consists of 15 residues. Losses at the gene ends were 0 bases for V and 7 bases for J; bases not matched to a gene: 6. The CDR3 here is CASSYSSGGGQPQHF. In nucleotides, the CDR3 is TGTGCCAGCAGTTACTCCTCAGGGGGTGGCCAGCCCCAGCATTTT.

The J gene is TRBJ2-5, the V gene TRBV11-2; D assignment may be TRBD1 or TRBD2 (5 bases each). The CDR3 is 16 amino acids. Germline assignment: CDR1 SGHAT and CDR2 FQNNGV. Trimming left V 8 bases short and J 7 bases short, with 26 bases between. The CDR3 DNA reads TGTGCCAGCGGAGCCTCCCGGGGACCTCAGAGGGGGACCCAGTACTTC. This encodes CASGASRGPQRGTQYF.

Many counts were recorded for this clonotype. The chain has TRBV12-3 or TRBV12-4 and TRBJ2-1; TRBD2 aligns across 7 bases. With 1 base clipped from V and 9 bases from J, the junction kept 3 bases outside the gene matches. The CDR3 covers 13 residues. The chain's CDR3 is CASSLGLAGEQFF. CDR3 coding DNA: TGTGCCAGCAGTTTAGGACTAGCTGGTGAGCAGTTCTTC.

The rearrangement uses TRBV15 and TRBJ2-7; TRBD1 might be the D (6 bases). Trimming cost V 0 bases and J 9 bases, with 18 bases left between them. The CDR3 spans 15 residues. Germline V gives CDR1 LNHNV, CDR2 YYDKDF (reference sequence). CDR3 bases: TGTGCCACCAGCAGAGACGGCAGGGGCCTTGAAGTGCAGTACTTC. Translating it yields CATSRDGRGLEVQYF.

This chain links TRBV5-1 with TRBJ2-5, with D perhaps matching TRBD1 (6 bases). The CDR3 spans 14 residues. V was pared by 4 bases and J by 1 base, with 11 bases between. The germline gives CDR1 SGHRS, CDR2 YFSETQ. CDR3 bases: TGCGCCAGCAGCCTCGGGACATCCCAAGAGACCCAGTACTTC. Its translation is CASSLGTSQETQYF. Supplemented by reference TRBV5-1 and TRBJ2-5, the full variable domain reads KAGVTQTPRYLIKTRGQQVTLSCSPISGHRSVSWYQQTPGQGLQFLFEYFSETQRNKGNFPGRFSGRQFSNSRSEMNVSTLELGDSALYLCASSLGTSQETQYFGPGTRLLVL.

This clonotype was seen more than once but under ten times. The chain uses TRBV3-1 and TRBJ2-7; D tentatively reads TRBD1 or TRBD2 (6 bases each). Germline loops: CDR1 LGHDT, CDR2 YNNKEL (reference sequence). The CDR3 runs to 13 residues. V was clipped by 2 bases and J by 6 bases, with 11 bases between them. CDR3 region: CASSQTEGGEQYF. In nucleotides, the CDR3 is TGTGCCAGCAGCCAAACTGAGGGGGGCGAGCAGTACTTC.

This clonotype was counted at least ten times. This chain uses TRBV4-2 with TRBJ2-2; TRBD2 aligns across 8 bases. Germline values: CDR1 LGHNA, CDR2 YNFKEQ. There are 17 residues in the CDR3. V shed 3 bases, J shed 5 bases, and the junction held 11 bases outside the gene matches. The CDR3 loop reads CASSQRSGVSGTGELFF. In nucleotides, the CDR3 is TGTGCCAGCAGCCAGCGTAGCGGGGTATCGGGGACCGGGGAGCTGTTTTTT.

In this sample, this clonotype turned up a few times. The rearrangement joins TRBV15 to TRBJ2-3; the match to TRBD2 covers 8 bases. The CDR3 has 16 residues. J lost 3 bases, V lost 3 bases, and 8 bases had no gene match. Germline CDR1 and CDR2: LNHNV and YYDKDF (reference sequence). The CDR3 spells CATSRGDSGGTDTQYF. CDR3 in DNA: TGTGCCACCAGCAGGGGTGACTCGGGGGGGACAGATACGCAGTATTTT.

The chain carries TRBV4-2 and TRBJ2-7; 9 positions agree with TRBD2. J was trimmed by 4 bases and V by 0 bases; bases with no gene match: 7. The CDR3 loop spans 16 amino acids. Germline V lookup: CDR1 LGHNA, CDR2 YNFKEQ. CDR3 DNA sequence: TGTGCCAGCAGCCAAGATCTCGCGGGAGGGCCTTACGAGCAGTACTTC. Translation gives CASSQDLAGGPYEQYF.

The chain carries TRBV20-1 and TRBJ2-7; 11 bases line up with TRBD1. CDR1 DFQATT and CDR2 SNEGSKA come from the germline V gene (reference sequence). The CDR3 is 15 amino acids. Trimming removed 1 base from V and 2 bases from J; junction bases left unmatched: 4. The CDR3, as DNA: TGCAGTGCTAGAGCGCCGGACAGGGGGCCCTACGAGCAGTACTTC. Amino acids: CSARAPDRGPYEQYF.

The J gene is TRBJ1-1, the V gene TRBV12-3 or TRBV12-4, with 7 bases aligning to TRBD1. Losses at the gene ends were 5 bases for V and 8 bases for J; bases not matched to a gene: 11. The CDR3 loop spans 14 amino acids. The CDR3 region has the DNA TGTGCCAGCAGTAAATCGACAGGGTCCAGAGAAGCTTTCTTT. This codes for CASSKSTGSREAFF.

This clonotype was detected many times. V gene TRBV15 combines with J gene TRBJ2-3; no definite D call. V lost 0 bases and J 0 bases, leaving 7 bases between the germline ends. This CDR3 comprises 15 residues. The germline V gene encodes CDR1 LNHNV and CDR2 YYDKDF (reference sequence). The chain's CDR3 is CATSRDADSTDTQYF. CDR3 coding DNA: TGTGCCACCAGCAGAGATGCGGATAGCACAGATACGCAGTATTTT.

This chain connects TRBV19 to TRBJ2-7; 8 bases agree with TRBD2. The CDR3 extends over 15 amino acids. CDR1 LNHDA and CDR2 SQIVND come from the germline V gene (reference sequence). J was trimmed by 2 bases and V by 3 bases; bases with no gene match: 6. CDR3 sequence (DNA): TGTGCCAGTAGTATTTCAGCGGGAGAGACCTACGAGCAGTACTTC. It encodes CASSISAGETYEQYF.